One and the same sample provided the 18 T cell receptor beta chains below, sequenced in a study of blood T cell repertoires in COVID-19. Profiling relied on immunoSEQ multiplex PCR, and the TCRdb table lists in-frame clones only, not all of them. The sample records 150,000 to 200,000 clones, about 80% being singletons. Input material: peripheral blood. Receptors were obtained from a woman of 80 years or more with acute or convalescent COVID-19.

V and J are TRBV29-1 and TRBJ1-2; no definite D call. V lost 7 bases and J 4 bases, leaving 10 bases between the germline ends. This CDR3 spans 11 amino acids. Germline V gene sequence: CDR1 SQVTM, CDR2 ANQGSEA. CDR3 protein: CSGRGLYGYTF. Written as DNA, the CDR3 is TGCAGCGGGAGAGGTCTCTATGGCTACACCTTC.

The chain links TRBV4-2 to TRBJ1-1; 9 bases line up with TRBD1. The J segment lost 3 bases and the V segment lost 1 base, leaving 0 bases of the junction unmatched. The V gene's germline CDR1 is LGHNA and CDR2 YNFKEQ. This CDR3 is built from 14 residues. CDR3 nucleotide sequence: TGTGCCAGCAGCCAAGGGACAGGGGACACTGAAGCTTTCTTT. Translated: CASSQGTGDTEAFF.

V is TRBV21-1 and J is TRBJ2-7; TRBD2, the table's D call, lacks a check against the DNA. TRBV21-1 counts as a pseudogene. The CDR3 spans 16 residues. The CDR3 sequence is CATQGEVLAASYEQYF. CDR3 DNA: TGTGCGACCCAAGGAGAGGTCCTAGCGGCCTCCTACGAGCAGTACTTC.

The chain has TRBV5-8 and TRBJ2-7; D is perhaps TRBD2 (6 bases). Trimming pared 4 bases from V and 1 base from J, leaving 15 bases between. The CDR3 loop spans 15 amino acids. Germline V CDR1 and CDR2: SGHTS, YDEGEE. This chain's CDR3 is CASSPPREPSYEQYF. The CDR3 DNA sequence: TGTGCCAGCAGCCCCCCTCGGGAGCCTTCCTACGAGCAGTACTTC.

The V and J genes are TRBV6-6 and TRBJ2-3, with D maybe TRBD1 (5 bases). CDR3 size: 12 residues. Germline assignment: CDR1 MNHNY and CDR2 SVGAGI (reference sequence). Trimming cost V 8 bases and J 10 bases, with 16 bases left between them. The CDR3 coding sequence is TGTGCCAGCGGTTCACCAGGGAATTCGCAGTATTTT. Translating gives CASGSPGNSQYF.

Here the CDR3 reads CASSLSGVGQPQHF. The CDR3, as DNA: TGTGCCAGCAGCTTATCAGGGGTTGGCCAGCCCCAGCATTTT. The chain links TRBV7-2 to TRBJ1-5; possibly TRBD1 for D (6 bases). The ends were cut back, 2 bases at V and 7 bases at J, with 12 bases in the middle. The CDR3 consists of 14 residues. Germline lookup yields CDR1 SGHTA and CDR2 FQGNSA.

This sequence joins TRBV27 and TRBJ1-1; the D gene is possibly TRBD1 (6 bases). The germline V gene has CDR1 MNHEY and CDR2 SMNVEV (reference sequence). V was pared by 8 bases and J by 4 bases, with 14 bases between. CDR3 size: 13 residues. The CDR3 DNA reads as TGTGCCAGCGCCCAGGGGTTACCCACTGAAGCTTTCTTT. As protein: CASAQGLPTEAFF.

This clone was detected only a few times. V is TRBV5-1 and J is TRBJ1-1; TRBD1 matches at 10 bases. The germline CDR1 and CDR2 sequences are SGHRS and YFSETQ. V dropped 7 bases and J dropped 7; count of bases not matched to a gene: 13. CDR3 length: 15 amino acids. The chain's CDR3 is CASGRQGAVEDEAFF. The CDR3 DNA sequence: TGCGCCAGCGGTAGACAGGGGGCTGTGGAGGATGAAGCTTTCTTT.

CDR3 in DNA: TGTGCCAGCAGCCAGTCCGGGACTAGCGGGAGAGCGGGATCCTACGAGCAGTACTTC. Protein sequence: CASSQSGTSGRAGSYEQYF. This chain uses TRBV4-2 with TRBJ2-7; TRBD2 agrees at 14 bases. The germline gives CDR1 LGHNA, CDR2 YNFKEQ. This CDR3 has 19 amino acids. The trim removed 3 bases at V and 1 base at J, leaving 11 bases unmatched.

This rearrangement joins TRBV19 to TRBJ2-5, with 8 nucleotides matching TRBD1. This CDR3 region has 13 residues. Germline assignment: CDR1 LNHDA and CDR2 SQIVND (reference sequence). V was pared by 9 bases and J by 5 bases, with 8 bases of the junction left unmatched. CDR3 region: CASRQTGVETQYF. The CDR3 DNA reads TGTGCCAGCCGGCAGACAGGGGTCGAGACCCAGTACTTC.

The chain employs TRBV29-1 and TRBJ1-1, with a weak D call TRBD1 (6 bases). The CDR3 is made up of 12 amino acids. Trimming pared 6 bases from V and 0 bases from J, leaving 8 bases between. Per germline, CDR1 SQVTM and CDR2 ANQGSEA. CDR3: CSVQGMNTEAFF. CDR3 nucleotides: TGCAGCGTACAGGGTATGAACACTGAAGCTTTCTTT. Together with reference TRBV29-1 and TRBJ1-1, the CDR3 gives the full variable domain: SAVISQKPSRDICQRGTSLTIQCQVDSQVTMMFWYRQQPGQSLTLIATANQGSEATYESGFVIDKFPISRPNLTFSTLTVSNMSPEDSSIYLCSVQGMNTEAFFGQGTRLTVV.

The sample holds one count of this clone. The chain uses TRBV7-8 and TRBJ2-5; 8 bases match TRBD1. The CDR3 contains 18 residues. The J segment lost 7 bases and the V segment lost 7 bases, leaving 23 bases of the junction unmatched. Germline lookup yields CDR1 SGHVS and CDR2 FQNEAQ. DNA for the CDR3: TGTGCCAGCAACGACCACGAGATTTCGGACAGGGTTGTCTGGACCCAGTACTTC. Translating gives CASNDHEISDRVVWTQYF.

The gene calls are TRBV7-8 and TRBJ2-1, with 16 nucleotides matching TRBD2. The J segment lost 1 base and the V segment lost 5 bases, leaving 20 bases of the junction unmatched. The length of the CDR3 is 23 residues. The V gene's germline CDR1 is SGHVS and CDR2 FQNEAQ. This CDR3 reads CASSHRTYPGTSGGEGSYNEQFF. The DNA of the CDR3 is TGTGCCAGCAGCCATCGGACCTACCCCGGGACTAGCGGGGGGGAGGGGTCCTACAATGAGCAGTTCTTC.

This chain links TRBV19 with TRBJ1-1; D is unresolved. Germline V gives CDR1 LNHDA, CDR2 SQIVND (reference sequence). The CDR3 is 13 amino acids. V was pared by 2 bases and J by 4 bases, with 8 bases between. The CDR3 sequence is CASSISDITEAFF. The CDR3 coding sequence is TGTGCCAGTAGTATATCCGACATCACTGAAGCTTTCTTT.

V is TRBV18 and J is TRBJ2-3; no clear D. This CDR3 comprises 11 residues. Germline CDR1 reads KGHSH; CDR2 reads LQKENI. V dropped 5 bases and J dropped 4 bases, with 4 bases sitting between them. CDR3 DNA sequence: TGTGCCAGCTCAGAGCCAGATACGCAGTATTTT. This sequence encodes CASSEPDTQYF.

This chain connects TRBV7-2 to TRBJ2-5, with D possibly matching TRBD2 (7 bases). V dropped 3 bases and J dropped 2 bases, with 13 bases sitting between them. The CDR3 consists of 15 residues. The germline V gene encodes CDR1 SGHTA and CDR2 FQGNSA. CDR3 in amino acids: CASSFEGGRQETQYF. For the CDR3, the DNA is TGTGCCAGCAGCTTTGAGGGGGGGAGACAAGAGACCCAGTACTTC.

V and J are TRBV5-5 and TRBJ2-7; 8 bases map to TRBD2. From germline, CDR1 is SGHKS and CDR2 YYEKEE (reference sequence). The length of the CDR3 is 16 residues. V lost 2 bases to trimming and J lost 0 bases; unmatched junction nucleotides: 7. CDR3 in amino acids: CASSLGVAGPSYEQYF. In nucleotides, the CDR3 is TGTGCCAGCAGCTTAGGGGTAGCGGGACCCTCCTACGAGCAGTACTTC.

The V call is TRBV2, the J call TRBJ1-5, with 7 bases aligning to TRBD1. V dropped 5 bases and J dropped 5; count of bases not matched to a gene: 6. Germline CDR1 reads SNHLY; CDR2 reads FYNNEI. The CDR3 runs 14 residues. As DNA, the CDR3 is TGTGCCAGCAGTCCGGGACAGCGCGATCAGCCCCAGCATTTT. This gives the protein CASSPGQRDQPQHF.